The present T cell receptor beta chain was sequenced within a study of siplizumab effects on memory and regulatory T cells. As to this clone: Its antigen is unknown.

The CDR3 is 15 amino acids. From germline, CDR1 is MDHEN and CDR2 SYDVKM. Trimming cost V 5 bases and J 8 bases; bases outside gene matches: 11. Study-wide points: Of the alloreactive clones, only a minor fraction mapped to unstimulated subsets. Naive T cells looked more diverse than memory cells and looked like major alloresponse contributors.

The repertoire was sequenced with immunoSEQ multiplex PCR; TCRdb's copy has only in-frame clones and lacks some. The sample contains more than 85,000 clones, roughly 94% of which appear only once. Sequences were obtained from Tregs sorted from blood. The chain is built from TRBV28 and TRBJ1-4, with TRBD1 matching over 7 bases. The receptor was isolated from a human donor in good health. The CDR3 DNA reads TGTGCCAGCAGTGCCTTGCAGGGGGGTACGGAAAAACTGTTTTTT. This translates into CASSALQGGTEKLFF.